The TCR beta chain described here comes from a study of patients and donors after allogeneic stem cell transplantation. Germline CDR1 reads SGHTA; CDR2 reads FQGTGA. V gave up 5 bases and J gave up 3 bases, with 26 bases separating them. CDR3 length: 19 amino acids. TCRdb reprocessed the RT-PCR reads via MiXCR and lists one record per CDR3 protein. The table has tens of thousands of distinct CDR3 sequences, about 48% seen once. This clonotype has only a few counts. Sample: blood, either unsorted or a sorted T cell fraction (not recorded which). The sequence derives from a human donor who was either an allogeneic HSCT recipient or a stem cell or donor lymphocyte infusion donor (not recorded which). It is not recorded whose cells these are; they may come from a transplant donor. The V and J genes are TRBV7-3 and TRBJ1-3, with D tentatively TRBD1 (5 bases). CDR3 in DNA: TGTGCCAGCAGCGGTCCGGGACTCACCTTCCCCCTGTATGGAAACACCATATATTTT. Protein: CASSGPGLTFPLYGNTIYF. The full variable domain, its missing parts supplied by reference TRBV7-3 and TRBJ1-3, is GAGVSQTPSNKVTEKGKYVELRCDPISGHTALYWYRQSLGQGPEFLIYFQGTGAADDSGLPNDRFFAVRPEGSVSTLKIQRTERGDSAVYLCASSGPGLTFPLYGNTIYFGEGSWLTVV.